Detailed here is one TCR beta chain. The method was immunoSEQ multiplex PCR; TCRdb's version includes in-frame clones alone and lacks a portion of them. This repertoire shows fewer than 200,000 clones, roughly 81% found once; its top ten account for approximately 7.7%. The CDR3 loop spans 16 amino acids. The V gene's germline CDR1 is LGHDT and CDR2 YNNKEL (reference sequence). V shed 2 bases, J shed 5 bases, and the junction held 11 bases outside the gene matches. These data are taken from a study of blood T cell repertoires in COVID-19. Study as a whole: The United States, Italy and Spain supplied acute and convalescent COVID-19 samples. In each case, the material was cDNA or gDNA derived from T cells, B-cell-depleted T cells, or PBMCs.

This sequence was found in a man aged 35 to 55 who had recovered from COVID-19. Sequencing used peripheral blood. The chain couples TRBV3-1 (or the pseudogene TRBV3-2) to TRBJ1-2, with 7 positions matching TRBD1. CDR3 in amino acids: CASSQTKTGRIYGYTF. The CDR3 nucleotides are TGTGCCAGCAGCCAAACGAAGACAGGGCGAATATATGGCTACACCTTC.